This T cell receptor beta chain was sequenced in a study of beta chain features in type 1 diabetes (dated by TCRdb to 2017 to 2018). Looking at the study overall: Patients and healthy donors did not differ in mean age, gender distribution, total cell number or subset yield. A total of roughly 110 million sorted cells were examined across all samples, and the number of cells per subset was strongly correlated with RNA yield. In the study, TCRB repertoires of sorted circulating CD4+ T cell subsets from recently diagnosed type 1 diabetes patients were compared with those of matched healthy donors. Whereas all 30 or so donors provided naive and central memory subsets, regulatory and stem cell-like memory subsets were isolated from just 8 patients and roughly eight healthy donors.

On the study overall, not on this receptor specifically: Shorter templates might have been favored by PCR, but patient and control samples were amplified and corrected together, so both groups would have been affected equally by any skew. Because cDNA was sequenced instead of genomic DNA, highly expressing activated cells could be over-represented, though the groups showed no difference in activation or CD3 levels. In all four CD4+ subsets, TCRB CDR3 length was moderately but significantly shorter in type 1 diabetes patients. The naive, central memory and regulatory TCRB repertoires appeared to resemble one another more closely among patients than among healthy donors. Because the HLA sub-analyses included only small numbers of individuals, any influence of HLA type on TCRB rearrangement was left unresolved. At VDJ recombination sites, patients with type 1 diabetes made fewer insertions and deleted more nucleotides, a pattern implying thymic rearrangement abnormalities.

Each donor gave one peripheral blood draw, averaging around 120 mL, which was collected into heparinised tubes. Using a panel that included CD45RO, CCR7, CD25, CD127, CD95 and CD27, naive, central memory, regulatory and stem cell-like memory CD4+ T cells were sorted on a BD FACSAria II. All sorted populations exceeded 98% purity. PBMCs were isolated immediately by Lymphoprep density gradient centrifugation and stained directly without culture. Samples were stained and sorted in pairs, with one healthy donor and one patient per experiment, so that batch effects were minimized. The entire isolated RNA was reverse transcribed using the High Capacity cDNA Reverse Transcription Kit, and thus expressed TCRB transcripts were sequenced. Deep immunoSEQ sequencing was performed on naive, central memory and regulatory T cell samples, with an average of about 3.6 million total reads per sample. Sorted cells were lysed in RLT buffer, and RNA was extracted using DNase-treated RNeasy Micro or Mini kits according to cell number. Each cell subset was processed separately to prevent cross-contamination, with patient and healthy donor samples processed together. Using the immunoSEQ multiplex PCR, TCRB sequences were amplified from cDNA into 87-bp fragments spanning the CDR3 region. Amplicons were sequenced on the Illumina HiSeq platform. Turning to the authors' computational methods: PCR bias was corrected computationally using synthetic template baselines, and reads within Hamming distance 2 were collapsed, with unmergeable singletons discarded. Reads were aligned to IMGT to assign V, D and J genes, CDR3 length, and insertions or deletions at six rearrangement sites. Within each subset, clonotype counts were normalized to sorted cell number, and only after that were true diversity and Gini coefficients computed with the tcR R package. The overlap coefficient, calculated on TCRB nucleotide sequences, was used to measure repertoire sharing. TCRdb took this table from immuneACCESS and kept in-frame rearrangements with V and J called. Such tables lack part of the clones; where checked against another copy, unresolved V genes explain under half of the gap, and the rest is unexplained. V, J and clone size are taken as reported in that table, and D and trimming were inferred from the DNA itself. This sample has about 160,000 clones in its table, and around 8% of those were observed once. The ten largest clones represent roughly 0.97% of the sample.

Counted from cysteine to phenylalanine, this CDR3 has 13 amino acids. The DNA shown is the 39-base CDR3, in frame from base 1. CDR1 and CDR2 are read off the germline V gene as SGHTA and FQGTGA. At the junction V is shortened by 4 bases and J by 9 bases, with 16 bases in between. In its sample, this clone was seen a few times. What antigen it recognizes has not been identified. No base-level quality is on record; no much larger clone is a single base apart. The sample comprised central memory CD4+ T cells from blood. The source is a middle-aged woman with type 1 diabetes. The V gene is TRBV7-3 and the J gene is TRBJ2-7; TRBD2 is a possible D gene, resting on 5 matching bases. The nucleotide sequence is TGTGCCAGCAGCTCCCGCGGGCTCGCCGGGCAGTACTTC. Translated, it reads CASSSRGLAGQYF.